This is a list of T cell receptor beta chains from one sample in a study of T cell responses to AZD1222 COVID-19 vaccine. Measured with immunoSEQ multiplex PCR; TCRdb has only the in-frame clones, and not every one. The sample records 110,000 to 150,000 clones, around 91% being singletons. The input for sequencing was peripheral blood, taken on day 0 of AZD1222 vaccination. These TCRs come from an adult in good health. CDR3s include the opening cysteine and the closing phenylalanine or tryptophan. The D gene is left open where the match is weak. Only some rows state a clone size, as once, few, many or a class for expanded clones.

V	size	D	J	CDR3	DNA
TRBV19	NA	NA	TRBJ1-1	CASDFGGGLGTEAFF	TGTGCCAGTGATTTTGGAGGGGGACTGGGCACTGAAGCTTTCTTT
TRBV7-2	few	NA	TRBJ1-1	CASSLMLGTEAFF	TGTGCCAGCAGCTTAATGCTGGGGACGGAAGCTTTCTTT
TRBV6-5	NA	TRBD1	TRBJ2-5	CASTQTGLGETQYF	TGTGCCAGCACCCAGACAGGGTTGGGAGAGACCCAGTACTTC
TRBV2	NA	NA	TRBJ2-1	CASTGSSYNEQFF	TGTGCCAGCACAGGGTCCTCCTACAATGAGCAGTTCTTC
TRBV7-3	NA	NA	TRBJ2-3	CASSLIGGTDTQYF	TGTGCCAGCAGCTTAATAGGGGGCACAGATACGCAGTATTTT
TRBV9	NA	NA	TRBJ1-2	CASSVVNNYGYTF	TGTGCCAGCAGCGTAGTCAACAACTATGGCTACACCTTC
TRBV2	NA	TRBD1	TRBJ2-1	CASSDGTGKYNEQFF	TGTGCCAGCAGCGACGGGACAGGGAAATACAATGAGCAGTTCTTC
TRBV24-1	once	NA	TRBJ1-2	CATSYSGTESYGYTF	TGTGCCACCAGTTATTCCGGGACGGAATCCTATGGCTACACCTTC
TRBV7-3	NA	NA	TRBJ2-7	CASSYGTDYEQYF	TGTGCCAGCAGCTATGGGACCGACTACGAGCAGTACTTC
TRBV12-1	NA	NA	TRBJ1-1	CASSFDARANTEAFF	TGTGCCAGCAGCTTTGATGCCAGGGCGAACACTGAAGCTTTCTTT
TRBV4-2	NA	NA	TRBJ1-3	CASSQEEVRGNSRSGNTIYF	TGTGCCAGCAGCCAAGAAGAGGTTCGTGGCAACTCCCGCTCTGGAAACACCATATATTTT
TRBV29-1	NA	TRBD1	TRBJ1-2	CSEGQGADYGYTF	TGCAGCGAGGGACAGGGGGCGGACTATGGCTACACCTTC
TRBV19	NA	TRBD2	TRBJ2-7	CASSPGTSGALGEYF	TGTGCCAGTAGCCCCGGGACTAGCGGGGCCCTCGGGGAGTACTTC
TRBV2	NA	NA	TRBJ2-7	CASSEHRGQRREQYF	TGTGCCAGCAGTGAGCATAGGGGCCAAAGGAGGGAGCAGTACTTC
TRBV6-2/TRBV6-3	once	TRBD2	TRBJ2-3	CASSYSQRAGATDTQYF	TGTGCCAGCAGTTACTCCCAACGAGCGGGGGCGACAGATACGCAGTATTTT
TRBV30	NA	NA	TRBJ1-2	CAWSADSGGPYGYTF	TGTGCCTGGAGTGCCGATTCGGGGGGGCCCTATGGCTACACCTTC
TRBV5-1	NA	NA	TRBJ2-1	CASSPRDSWTYNEQFF	TGCGCCAGCAGCCCGCGGGACAGCTGGACTTACAATGAGCAGTTCTTC
TRBV19	NA	TRBD1	TRBJ2-2	CASSTDRVTGELFF	TGTGCCAGTAGTACGGACAGGGTAACCGGGGAGCTGTTTTTT
TRBV25-1	NA	NA	TRBJ1-4	CASSEGGGAEEKLFF	TGTGCCAGCAGTGAGGGTGGGGGGGCAGAAGAAAAACTGTTTTTT
TRBV5-8	NA	NA	TRBJ1-1	CASSLRGRNTEAFF	TGTGCCAGCAGCTTGCGGGGTAGAAACACTGAAGCTTTCTTT
TRBV7-2	NA	TRBD2	TRBJ2-5	CASSLVSGTSGSGETQYF	TGTGCCAGCAGCTTAGTCTCCGGGACTAGCGGGAGTGGGGAGACCCAGTACTTC
TRBV12-1	once	NA	TRBJ2-2	CASRDPAREWFSGELFF	TGTGCCAGCAGGGACCCGGCGCGGGAGTGGTTTAGCGGGGAGCTGTTTTTT
TRBV27	NA	NA	TRBJ1-5	CASSFSGRLQPQHF	TGTGCCAGCAGTTTTTCAGGGAGACTTCAGCCCCAGCATTTT
TRBV6-1	NA	NA	TRBJ1-2	CASSESPRGSYGYTF	TGTGCCAGCAGTGAATCACCGCGAGGAAGCTATGGCTACACCTTC